A single T cell receptor beta chain is shown here with its context. The target antigen is unknown. Amplified TCR beta CDR3 regions came from RNA transcripts. Initially, a first-round RT-PCR of the TCR CDR3 employed the HTBI primer set. TCRdb used MiXCR to reprocess the multiplex PCR reads, holding one entry per CDR3 protein. Of hundreds of thousands of distinct CDR3 sequences in the sample, 20% were seen once. Per the germline V gene, CDR1 is LGHDT and CDR2 is YNNKEL (reference sequence). The V segment lost 0 bases and the J segment 2 bases; nucleotides outside the gene matches: 13. This CDR3 region has 20 residues. This record comes from a study of T cells in Graves' hyperthyroidism and ophthalmopathy. Across the study: Peripheral blood collection took place at initial diagnosis, before any treatment. Notes on the study in general: Through a model of 13 V-J features, ophthalmopathy was separated from stable hyperthyroidism.

Duration under 3 months, a NOSPECS grade of at least 4, and a Clinical Activity Score of at least 3 characterized the ophthalmopathy patients. Any patient presenting with uncontrolled infection, other autoimmune disease, pregnancy or lactation was left out. This chain uses TRBV3-1 with TRBJ2-3, with TRBD2 matching over 11 bases. The sequenced sample consisted of blood. The source is a man between 35 and 55 years old with Graves' ophthalmopathy. The CDR3 DNA is TGTGCCAGCAGCCAAGATCGGCTAGCGGGAGGCCCCTACAACACAGATACGCAGTATTTT. Translating it yields CASSQDRLAGGPYNTDTQYF.